This T cell receptor beta chain was retrieved from a study of blood T cell repertoires in COVID-19. Across the study: T cells, B-cell-depleted T cells, or PBMCs provided the cDNA or gDNA that served as material.

Profiled with immunoSEQ multiplex PCR; TCRdb holds only in-frame clones, not every one. The table shows roughly 110,000 clones, with 70% to 80% occurring only once. The V gene's germline CDR1 is SEHNR and CDR2 FQNEAQ (reference sequence). Trimming left V 1 base short and J 3 bases short, with 7 bases between. This CDR3 region has 14 residues. This sequence was found in a man older than 75 with COVID-19, enrolled during active disease. The chain is built from TRBV7-9 and TRBJ2-4, with D tentatively TRBD2 (6 bases). The sequenced sample consisted of peripheral blood. In nucleotides, the CDR3 is TGTGCCAGCAGCTTAGGGGGACTCAAAAACATTCAGTACTTC. Its translation: CASSLGGLKNIQYF.